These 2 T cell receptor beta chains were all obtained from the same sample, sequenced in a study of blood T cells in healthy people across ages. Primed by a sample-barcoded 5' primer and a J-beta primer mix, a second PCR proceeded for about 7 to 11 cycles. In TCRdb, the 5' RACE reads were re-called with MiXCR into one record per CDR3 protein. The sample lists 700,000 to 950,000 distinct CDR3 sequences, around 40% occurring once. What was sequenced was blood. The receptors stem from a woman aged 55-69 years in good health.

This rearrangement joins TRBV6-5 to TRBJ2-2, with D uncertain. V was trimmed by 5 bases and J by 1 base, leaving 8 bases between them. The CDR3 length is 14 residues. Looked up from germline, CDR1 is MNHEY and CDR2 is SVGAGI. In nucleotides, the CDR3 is TGTGCCAGCAGTCCGTACATGAACACCGGGGAGCTGTTTTTT. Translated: CASSPYMNTGELFF.

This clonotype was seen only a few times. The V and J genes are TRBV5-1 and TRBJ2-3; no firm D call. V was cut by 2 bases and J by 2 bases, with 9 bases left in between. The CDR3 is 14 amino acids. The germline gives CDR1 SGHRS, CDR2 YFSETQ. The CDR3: CASSLTRFTDTQYF. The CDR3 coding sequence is TGCGCCAGCAGCTTAACACGGTTCACAGATACGCAGTATTTT.